The 27 T cell receptor beta chains given below trace back to one sample, sequenced in a study of blood T cell repertoires in COVID-19. Assay used: immunoSEQ multiplex PCR; TCRdb lists only in-frame clones, some missing. Here the sample spans approximately 11,000 clones, about 88% being singletons. Material: peripheral blood. Receptor source: a woman in her sixties or seventies with active COVID-19.

This clone has a single count. The chain is built from TRBV7-3 and TRBJ1-5; 8 bases map to TRBD1. This CDR3 spans 13 amino acids. Trimming took 5 bases from V and 6 from J; bases not matched to a gene: 3. Germline V lookup: CDR1 SGHTA, CDR2 FQGTGA. The CDR3 DNA is TGTGCCAGCAGCAGCGACAGGGGTCAGCCCCAGCATTTT. Translating it yields CASSSDRGQPQHF.

The J gene is TRBJ1-2, the V gene TRBV14; D remains ambiguous. The CDR3 is 15 residues long. Germline CDR1 reads SGHDN; CDR2 reads FVKESK. Deletions cut 0 bases from V and 8 bases from J, with 16 bases between. CDR3 sequence: CASSQEARSLGGYTF. The CDR3 DNA sequence: TGTGCCAGCAGCCAAGAGGCCAGATCTCTAGGCGGCTACACCTTC. The whole variable domain, remainder taken from reference TRBV14 and TRBJ1-2, is EAGVTQFPSHSVIEKGQTVTLRCDPISGHDNLYWYRRVMGKEIKFLLHFVKESKQDESGMPNNRFLAERTGGTYSTLKVQPAELEDSGVYFCASSQEARSLGGYTFGSGTRLTVV.

This clone was seen more than once but under ten times. V gene TRBV6-2 or TRBV6-3 combines with J gene TRBJ1-5; the D is unclear. CDR1 is MNHEY, CDR2 SVGEGT, per germline. The CDR3 extends over 13 amino acids. V was pared by 1 base and J by 13 bases, with 14 bases between. For the CDR3, the DNA is TGTGCCAGCAGTTACTATATGGCATCATCTCAGCATTTT. This translates into CASSYYMASSQHF.

The V and J genes are TRBV19 and TRBJ2-5; the match to TRBD1 covers 8 bases. The CDR3 has 15 amino acids. With V trimmed by 6 bases and J by 2 bases, 8 bases remained unmatched. CDR1 and CDR2 from the germline V gene are LNHDA and SQIVND (reference sequence). CDR3 amino acids: CASRRYGTGQETQYF. CDR3 sequence (DNA): TGTGCCAGTAGGAGATACGGGACAGGTCAAGAGACCCAGTACTTC. The complete variable domain, with remaining parts taken from reference TRBV19 and TRBJ2-5, reads DGGITQSPKYLFRKEGQNVTLSCEQNLNHDAMYWYRQDPGQGLRLIYYSQIVNDFQKGDIAEGYSVSREKKESFPLTVTSAQKNPTAFYLCASRRYGTGQETQYFGPGTRLLVL.

V and J are TRBV28 and TRBJ1-2; D is perhaps TRBD1 (5 bases). The CDR3 totals 16 residues. Trimming left V 3 bases short and J 0 bases short, with 14 bases between. CDR1 is MDHEN, CDR2 SYDVKM, per germline. CDR3 DNA: TGTGCCAGCAGTTTCGGGGGGTCTGGATCTAACTATGGCTACACCTTC. It specifies CASSFGGSGSNYGYTF.

This chain joins TRBV5-6 and TRBJ2-7, with 13 positions matching TRBD2. Trimming removed 3 bases from V and 5 bases from J; junction bases left unmatched: 2. Germline V gene sequence: CDR1 SGHDT, CDR2 YYEEEE. The CDR3 runs 14 residues. This CDR3 reads CASSWTSGSDEQYF. The CDR3, as DNA: TGTGCCAGCAGCTGGACTAGCGGGAGCGACGAGCAGTACTTC.

In this sample, this clone is large. The chain carries TRBV2 and TRBJ1-2, with unresolved D. The germline V gene encodes CDR1 SNHLY and CDR2 FYNNEI. V lost 3 bases and J lost 5, with 16 bases in between. The CDR3 runs to 15 residues. The CDR3 bases are TGTGCCAGCAGTGAGGAGGGAGAAGGCCGGTATGGCTACACCTTC. Encoded protein: CASSEEGEGRYGYTF.

V is TRBV3-1 (or the pseudogene TRBV3-2) and J is TRBJ2-3; 7 nucleotides match TRBD2. Germline CDR1 is LGHDT and CDR2 is YNNKEL (reference sequence). CDR3 length: 16 residues. Germline trimming cut 0 bases from V and 2 bases from J; bases unmatched to any gene: 5. The CDR3 reads CASSQDLSGATDTQYF. The CDR3 DNA is TGTGCCAGCAGCCAAGATCTGAGCGGGGCCACAGATACGCAGTATTTT.

In its sample, this clone ranks as medium-sized. J is TRBJ2-7 and V is TRBV5-5; 9 nucleotides line up with TRBD1. This CDR3 comprises 16 residues. With V trimmed by 3 bases and J by 0 bases, 7 bases remained unmatched. Germline CDR1 SGHKS, CDR2 YYEKEE (reference sequence). The CDR3 reads CASSSLMTGGSYEQYV. CDR3 nucleotide sequence: TGTGCCAGCAGCTCGCTGATGACAGGGGGCTCCTACGAGCAGTACGTC.

CDR3 amino acids: CASSLAGGRGTQYF. CDR3 nucleotides: TGTGCCAGCAGCTTAGCGGGGGGCCGGGGAACCCAGTACTTC. The V call is TRBV5-4, the J call TRBJ2-5, with 9 positions matching TRBD2. Germline values: CDR1 SGHNT, CDR2 YYREEE (reference sequence). V was pared by 2 bases and J by 8 bases, with 7 bases of the junction left unmatched. CDR3 length: 14 amino acids.

The chain couples TRBV15 to TRBJ1-5; D is uncertain. This CDR3 region has 13 residues. CDR1 and CDR2 (germline): LNHNV, YYDKDF (reference sequence). V dropped 0 bases and J dropped 7 bases, with 7 bases sitting between them. CDR3: CATSRDRVQPQHF. In nucleotides, the CDR3 is TGTGCCACCAGCAGAGATCGAGTGCAGCCCCAGCATTTT.

This chain joins TRBV6-5 and TRBJ2-5; 14 nucleotides agree with TRBD2. The CDR3 is made up of 15 amino acids. Trimming took 6 bases from V and 4 from J; bases not matched to a gene: 4. Germline V gene lookup returns CDR1 MNHEY and CDR2 SVGAGI. Here the CDR3 DNA reads TGTGCCAGCAGGATCGGACTAGCGGGGGGAGAGACCCAGTACTTC. This translates into CASRIGLAGGETQYF.

J is TRBJ2-7 and V is TRBV10-3, with 11 bases fitting TRBD2. This CDR3 comprises 14 residues. Trimming cost V 2 bases and J 4 bases; bases outside gene matches: 1. Germline lookup yields CDR1 ENHRY and CDR2 SYGVKD. The CDR3 reads CAISEGLAGYEQYF. Written as DNA, the CDR3 is TGTGCCATCAGTGAGGGACTAGCGGGTTACGAGCAGTACTTC.

This chain uses TRBV19 with TRBJ1-3, with TRBD1 matching over 7 bases. CDR3 size: 14 residues. The trim removed 5 bases at V and 4 bases at J, leaving 5 bases unmatched. Per germline, CDR1 LNHDA and CDR2 SQIVND (reference sequence). CDR3 DNA: TGTGCCAGTAGTGTACAGGGGTGGGGAAACACCATATATTTT. It codes for CASSVQGWGNTIYF.

In this sample, this clone turned up once. The V call is TRBV5-5, the J call TRBJ1-2; perhaps TRBD1 as D (6 bases). The germline V gene has CDR1 SGHKS and CDR2 YYEKEE (reference sequence). The CDR3 contains 14 residues. V gave up 2 bases and J gave up 4 bases, with 12 bases separating them. The CDR3 bases are TGTGCCAGCAGCTTTGGGCAGGGGACCTATGGCTACACCTTC. It encodes CASSFGQGTYGYTF.

The chain employs TRBV7-7 and TRBJ2-5; 10 nucleotides match TRBD1. This CDR3 has 14 residues. The germline CDR1 and CDR2 sequences are SSHAT and FNYEAQ (reference sequence). Trimming removed 4 bases from V and 5 bases from J; junction bases left unmatched: 4. This CDR3 reads CASSSDRGPETQYF. The CDR3 DNA is TGTGCCAGCAGCTCAGACAGGGGGCCGGAGACCCAGTACTTC.

The J gene is TRBJ2-5, the V gene TRBV27; 11 bases align to TRBD2. This CDR3 spans 16 amino acids. Germline V gives CDR1 MNHEY, CDR2 SMNVEV (reference sequence). Trimming cost V 4 bases and J 5 bases; bases outside gene matches: 9. The CDR3: CASSSNSRLAGETQYF. CDR3 DNA: TGTGCCAGCAGTTCCAATTCACGACTAGCGGGGGAGACCCAGTACTTC.

The genes are TRBV19 and TRBJ2-2, with 8 bases identical to TRBD2. Germline V CDR1 and CDR2: LNHDA, SQIVND (reference sequence). The CDR3 is 17 amino acids. Germline trimming cut 2 bases from V and 4 bases from J; bases unmatched to any gene: 9. The CDR3 nucleotides read TGTGCCAGTAGTATACGGGGAGCGGGGGAGGGCACCGGGGAGCTGTTTTTT. Its protein is CASSIRGAGEGTGELFF.

The chain is built from TRBV24-1 and TRBJ1-4; perhaps TRBD1 as D (5 bases). Trimming cost V 3 bases and J 0 bases, with 10 bases left between them. The CDR3 is made up of 16 amino acids. The germline V gene encodes CDR1 KGHDR and CDR2 SFDVKD. CDR3 sequence: CATSDNGGATNEKLFF. The CDR3, as DNA: TGTGCCACCAGTGATAATGGAGGGGCAACTAATGAAAAACTGTTTTTT.

The chain recombines TRBV2 with TRBJ1-6; D is perhaps TRBD1 (5 bases). Looked up from germline, CDR1 is SNHLY and CDR2 is FYNNEI. The CDR3 extends over 13 amino acids. Trimming cost V 4 bases and J 5 bases, with 6 bases left between them. This CDR3 reads CASSGRDNSPLHF. As DNA, the CDR3 is TGTGCCAGCAGTGGCAGGGATAATTCACCCCTCCACTTT.

The V call is TRBV3-1 (or the pseudogene TRBV3-2), the J call TRBJ2-3, with D maybe TRBD2 (6 bases). Looked up from germline, CDR1 is LGHDT and CDR2 is YNNKEL (reference sequence). The CDR3 is 16 amino acids. Trimming cost V 10 bases and J 3 bases, with 23 bases left between them. The CDR3 nucleotides read TGTGCCATCCAAAATCGGGGAGGCTATGGGACAGATACGCAGTATTTT. Translated: CAIQNRGGYGTDTQYF.

This clone has just one count. The chain is built from TRBV5-1 and TRBJ1-5, with 8 nucleotides matching TRBD1. With V trimmed by 2 bases and J by 8 bases, 6 bases remained unmatched. This CDR3 is built from 14 residues. Germline-derived CDR1 and CDR2 are SGHRS and YFSETQ. CDR3 amino acids: CASSFKGQGEPQHF. CDR3 coding DNA: TGCGCCAGCAGCTTCAAAGGACAGGGCGAGCCCCAGCATTTT.

This clone has only one observation. The V call is TRBV19, the J call TRBJ2-5, with TRBD2 identical over 13 bases. The CDR3 consists of 17 residues. Germline V gene data show CDR1 as LNHDA and CDR2 as SQIVND (reference sequence). V was clipped by 6 bases and J by 5 bases; unmatched bases: 12. Written as DNA, the CDR3 is TGTGCCAGTAGCCCGGGACTAGCGGGACCCGGGAGGGAGACCCAGTACTTC. Translation gives CASSPGLAGPGRETQYF.

V is TRBV7-2 and J is TRBJ2-2, with a tentative D call TRBD1 (6 bases). The CDR3 contains 15 residues. Germline lookup yields CDR1 SGHTA and CDR2 FQGNSA. The ends were cut back, 6 bases at V and 1 base at J, with 12 bases in the middle. The CDR3 is CASRARTVNTGELFF. Here the CDR3 DNA reads TGTGCCAGCAGGGCTAGGACAGTGAACACCGGGGAGCTGTTTTTT.

This clone occurred a few times. The chain uses TRBV7-9 and TRBJ1-6, with 9 bases aligning to TRBD1. The CDR3 sequence is 13 residues long. Trimming at V came to 3 bases and at J to 13 bases, leaving 4 bases not matched to a gene. CDR1 SEHNR and CDR2 FQNEAQ come from the germline V gene (reference sequence). The DNA for the CDR3 is TGTGCCAGCAGCTTTCCGGACAGGGGTCCCCTCCACTTT. Its translation is CASSFPDRGPLHF. The whole variable domain, remainder taken from reference TRBV7-9 and TRBJ1-6, is DTGVSQNPRHKITKRGQNVTFRCDPISEHNRLYWYRQTLGQGPEFLTYFQNEAQLEKSRLLSDRFSAERPKGSFSTLEIQRTEQGDSAMYLCASSFPDRGPLHFGNGTRLTVT.

V and J are TRBV5-1 and TRBJ1-2, with D possibly being TRBD1 (5 bases). V was shortened by 9 bases and J by 6 bases, with 12 bases between the two germline ends. CDR1 and CDR2 (germline): SGHRS, YFSETQ. The length of the CDR3 is 11 residues. CDR3 region: CATQAGDGYTF. DNA of the CDR3: TGCGCCACCCAGGCGGGGGATGGCTACACCTTC.

The chain employs TRBV20-1 and TRBJ1-2; D may be TRBD1 (5 bases). Per the germline V gene, CDR1 is DFQATT and CDR2 is SNEGSKA (reference sequence). V was clipped by 6 bases and J by 5 bases, with 10 bases between them. The CDR3 consists of 11 residues. CDR3 sequence reads: CSAAGGYGYTF. Written as DNA, the CDR3 is TGCAGTGCCGCCGGGGGTTATGGCTACACCTTC.